The rows below give T cell receptor beta chains drawn from one sample of a study of shared clonotypes between healthy human individuals. The assay was immunoSEQ multiplex PCR, and TCRdb's table has in-frame clones only and misses some. The top ten hold over 0.3% of the sample, which has fewer than 1.6 million clones, 97% to 99% seen once. Material for sequencing was naive CD4+ T cells sorted from blood. These receptors were collected from a young man in good health. CDR3s include the opening cysteine and the closing phenylalanine or tryptophan. A D gene is named only where the DNA matches it firmly. Only some rows state a clone size, as once, few, many or a class for expanded clones.

abundance	v_gene	len	j_gene	d_gene	CDR3aa	CDR3nt
.	TRBV28	12	TRBJ2-7	.	CASALGDYEQYF	TGTGCCAGCGCCTTGGGGGACTACGAGCAGTACTTC
.	TRBV5-8	11	TRBJ2-7	.	CASSFRSEQYF	TGTGCCAGCAGCTTTCGTAGCGAGCAGTACTTC
.	TRBV7-2	15	TRBJ1-2	.	CASSLAPQPNYGYTF	TGTGCCAGCAGCTTAGCCCCACAACCCAACTATGGCTACACCTTC
.	TRBV7-2	15	TRBJ2-1	TRBD2	CASSAGTSSYNEQFF	TGTGCCAGCAGCGCCGGGACTAGCTCCTACAATGAGCAGTTCTTC
.	TRBV9	15	TRBJ2-3	.	CASSVNHLPTDTQYF	TGTGCCAGCAGCGTAAATCACCTCCCCACAGATACGCAGTATTTT
once	TRBV9	13	TRBJ2-1	.	CASSEQTANEQFF	TGTGCCAGCAGCGAACAAACCGCCAATGAGCAGTTCTTC
.	TRBV2	15	TRBJ1-5	TRBD1	CASTRQGMGNQPQHF	TGTGCCAGCACGCGACAGGGGATGGGAAATCAGCCCCAGCATTTT
.	TRBV30	14	TRBJ1-5	.	CAWSGLRLNQPQHF	TGTGCCTGGAGTGGGTTAAGGCTTAATCAGCCCCAGCATTTT
.	TRBV6-5	13	TRBJ1-5	.	CATATGPNQPQHF	TGTGCCACCGCAACAGGGCCGAATCAGCCCCAGCATTTT
.	TRBV5-1	15	TRBJ2-7	.	CASSLVVGEGYEQYF	TGCGCCAGCAGCTTGGTAGTGGGAGAAGGCTACGAGCAGTACTTC
.	TRBV9	14	TRBJ2-1	TRBD2	CASSVLAGGNEQFF	TGTGCCAGCAGCGTACTAGCGGGAGGCAATGAGCAGTTCTTC
.	TRBV7-2	15	TRBJ2-1	TRBD2	CASSHSGSSYNEQFF	TGTGCCAGCAGCCATAGCGGGAGTTCCTACAATGAGCAGTTCTTC
.	TRBV23-1	14	TRBJ1-1	.	CASSPQSAGTEAFF	TGCGCCAGCAGTCCGCAGTCTGCGGGCACTGAAGCTTTCTTT
.	TRBV9	11	TRBJ2-7	.	CASSVVGEQYF	TGTGCCAGCAGCGTAGTCGGGGAGCAGTACTTC
.	TRBV6-1	17	TRBJ1-5	.	CASSGGFTAGRNVPQHF	TGTGCCAGCAGTGGTGGTTTTACGGCCGGGAGAAACGTCCCCCAGCATTTT
.	TRBV6-1	12	TRBJ2-7	.	CASSATVYEQYF	TGTGCCAGCAGTGCGACAGTCTACGAGCAGTACTTC
.	TRBV6-1	14	TRBJ2-1	.	CASSEGLALNEQFF	TGTGCCAGCAGTGAAGGGCTAGCTCTCAATGAGCAGTTCTTC
.	TRBV7-3	15	TRBJ2-7	.	CASSLSGYSREEQYF	TGTGCCAGCAGCTTAAGTGGGTATTCCCGGGAAGAGCAGTACTTC
.	TRBV5-4	13	TRBJ2-1	.	CASSSGLLNEQFF	TGTGCCAGCAGCTCGGGACTCCTCAATGAGCAGTTCTTC
.	TRBV2	15	TRBJ2-1	TRBD2	CASSENSGLYNEQFF	TGTGCCAGCAGTGAGAATAGCGGGCTATACAATGAGCAGTTCTTC
once	TRBV25-1	14	TRBJ2-3	TRBD1	CASSRQGPTDTQYF	TGTGCCAGCAGTAGACAGGGACCCACAGATACGCAGTATTTT
.	TRBV10-3	13	TRBJ1-4	.	CATGGDFNEKLFF	TGTGCCACGGGGGGGGACTTTAATGAAAAACTGTTTTTT
.	TRBV11-3	13	TRBJ1-3	.	CASSFRTGNTIYF	TGTGCCAGCAGCTTTCGAACAGGAAACACCATATATTTT
.	TRBV5-1	15	TRBJ2-5	.	CASNALQGEGETQYF	TGCGCCAGCAACGCTTTACAGGGCGAGGGGGAGACCCAGTACTTC
.	TRBV6-1	14	TRBJ2-3	.	CASRVRRPPDTQYF	TGTGCCAGCAGGGTCAGGCGGCCCCCAGATACGCAGTATTTT
.	TRBV19	14	TRBJ2-7	TRBD2	CASSSQRGTYEQYF	TGTGCCAGTAGTTCCCAGCGGGGGACCTACGAGCAGTACTTC